This record covers a single T cell receptor beta chain. A much larger clone lies one base from this, so it may be a read error. This sample was taken from a study of blood T cells in healthy people across ages. Primed by a sample-barcoded 5' primer and a J-beta primer mix, a second PCR proceeded for roughly 7 to 11 cycles. TCRdb used MiXCR to reprocess the 5' RACE reads, holding one entry per CDR3 protein. Of around 1,000,000 distinct CDR3 sequences detected, less than 25% appear once; the ten largest clones hold approximately 0.75%. CDR1 MNHNS and CDR2 SASEGT come from the germline V gene. The CDR3 is made up of 13 amino acids. These data were likewise used in another study, on T cells of mothers and their children. That paper states: RNA was extracted, and all of it went into cDNA synthesis at 1.5 ug per 15 ul.

The gene calls are TRBV6-1 and TRBJ2-1; D gene unclear. The clonotype was recovered from a girl aged 2-10 years in good health. The sample consisted of blood. DNA for the CDR3: TGTGCCAGCAGCCGGAGCTCCCACAATGAGCAGTTCTTC. Protein sequence: CASSRSSHNEQFF.